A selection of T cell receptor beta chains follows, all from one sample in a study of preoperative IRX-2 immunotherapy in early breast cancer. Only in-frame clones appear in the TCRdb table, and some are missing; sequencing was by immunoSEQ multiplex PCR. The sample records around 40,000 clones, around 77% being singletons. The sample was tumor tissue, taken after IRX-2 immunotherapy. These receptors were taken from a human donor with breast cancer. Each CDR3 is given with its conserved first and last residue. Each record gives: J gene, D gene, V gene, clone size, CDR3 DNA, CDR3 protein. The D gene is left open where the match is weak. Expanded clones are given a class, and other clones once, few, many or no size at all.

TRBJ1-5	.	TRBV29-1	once	TGCAGCGTTGGCGAGGGTGGGAGGCAGCCCCAGCATTTT	CSVGEGGRQPQHF
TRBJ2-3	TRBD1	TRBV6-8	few	TGTGCCAGCAGTTACACGCAGGGGGCAGATACGCAGTATTTT	CASSYTQGADTQYF
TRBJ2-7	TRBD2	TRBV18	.	TGTGCCAGCTCCCGAAGCGGACTAGCGGGGGGGGGCTACGAGCAGTACTTC	CASSRSGLAGGGYEQYF
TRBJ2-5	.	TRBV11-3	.	TGTGCCAGCAGCCCATCTAGGGGGACGGACGTCGGGGAGACCCAGTACTTC	CASSPSRGTDVGETQYF
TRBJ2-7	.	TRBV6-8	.	TGTGCCATCGACACCGAGGGTGGCTACGAGCAGTACTTC	CAIDTEGGYEQYF
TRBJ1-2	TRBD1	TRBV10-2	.	TGCGCCAGCAGGCCCAACAGGGGCCTCTATGGCTACACCTTC	CASRPNRGLYGYTF
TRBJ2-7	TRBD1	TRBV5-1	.	TGCGCCAGCTTCCCGGGGACAGGGTTTTACCACGAGCAGTACTTC	CASFPGTGFYHEQYF
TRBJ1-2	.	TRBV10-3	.	TGTGCCATCAGTGAGTCGAGCCAGTATGGCTACACCTTC	CAISESSQYGYTF
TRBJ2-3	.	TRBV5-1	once	TGCGCCAGCAGCTTGTGGGGGGCCCAAGATACGCAGTATTTT	CASSLWGAQDTQYF
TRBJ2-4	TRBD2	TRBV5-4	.	TGTGCCAGCAGCTCAGCGAGGGGCGGGAGTAACATTCAGTACTTC	CASSSARGGSNIQYF
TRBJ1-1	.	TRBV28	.	TGTGCCAGCAAAAAATTGTGGGGGAGATTCACTGAAGCTTTCTTT	CASKKLWGRFTEAFF
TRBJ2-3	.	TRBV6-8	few	TGTGCCAGCAGTCCCGGGTATTCCGCAGATACGCAGTATTTT	CASSPGYSADTQYF
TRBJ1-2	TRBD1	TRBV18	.	TGTGCCAGCTCACCTCTCGGACAGGGGAACTATGGCTACACCTTC	CASSPLGQGNYGYTF
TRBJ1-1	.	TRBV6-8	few	TGTGCCAGCAGCCGGGACGGTCTATTTGAAGCTTTCTTT	CASSRDGLFEAFF
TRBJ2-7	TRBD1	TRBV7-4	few	TGTGCCAGCAGCCTCGGACAGGGGCCTGCCTACGAGCAGTACTTC	CASSLGQGPAYEQYF
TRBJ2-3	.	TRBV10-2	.	TGCGCCAGCACCTGGTCAGTCACAGATACGCAGTATTTT	CASTWSVTDTQYF
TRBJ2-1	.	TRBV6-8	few	TGTGCCAGCAAACGGTTCGACTACAATGAGCAGTTCTTC	CASKRFDYNEQFF
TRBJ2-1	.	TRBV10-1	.	TGCGCCAGCGGTGTTCGGTACAATGAGCAGTTCTTC	CASGVRYNEQFF
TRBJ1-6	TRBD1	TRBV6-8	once	TGTGCCAGCAGTCGCACCAACAGGGGGCAGAATTCACCCCTCCACTTT	CASSRTNRGQNSPLHF
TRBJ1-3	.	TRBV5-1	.	TGCGCCAGCAGATCCGATTACTCTGGAAACACCATATATTTT	CASRSDYSGNTIYF
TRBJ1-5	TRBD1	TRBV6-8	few	TGTGCCCATTCTATGGACAGGGGAACGGAGCCCCAGCATTTT	CAHSMDRGTEPQHF
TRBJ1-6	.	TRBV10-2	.	TGCGCCAGCCGCTCCCGGGCCCTCTATAATTCACCCCTCCACTTT	CASRSRALYNSPLHF
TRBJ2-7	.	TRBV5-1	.	TGCGCCAGCAGTACCCGGACATATCCGCGGGAGCAGTACTTC	CASSTRTYPREQYF
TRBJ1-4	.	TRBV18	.	TGTGCCAGCTCAAACCCCGGGACTCAATACAAACTGTTTTTT	CASSNPGTQYKLFF
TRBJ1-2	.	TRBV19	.	TGTGCCAGTAGGACCCCACAAGGGCCATATGGCTACACCTTC	CASRTPQGPYGYTF
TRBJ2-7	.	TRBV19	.	TGTGCCAGTAGTAGAGGAAGCTCCTACGAGCAGTACTTC	CASSRGSSYEQYF
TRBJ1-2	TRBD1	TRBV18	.	TGTGCCAGCTCACCCGGACAGGGGAACTATGGCTACACCTTC	CASSPGQGNYGYTF
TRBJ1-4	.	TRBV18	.	TGTGCTAGCTCACTGGACCGGACGCGGGATGAAAAACTGTTTTTT	CASSLDRTRDEKLFF
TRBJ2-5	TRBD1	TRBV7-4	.	TGTGCCAGCAGCTCGGGACAGCAAGAGACCCAGTACTTC	CASSSGQQETQYF
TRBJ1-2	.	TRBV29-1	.	TGCAGCGTTGAAGGGGGGTTGAACTATGGCTACACCTTC	CSVEGGLNYGYTF
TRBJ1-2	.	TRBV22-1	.	TGTGCCAGCAGTGATCTGGCAACTAACTATGGCTACACCTTC	CASSDLATNYGYTF
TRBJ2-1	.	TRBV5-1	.	TGCGCCAGCAGCTTTCTGTGGCAGGCCCCCTACAATGAGCAGTTCTTC	CASSFLWQAPYNEQFF
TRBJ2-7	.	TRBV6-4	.	TGTGCCATCAGTGAGTCTCTCGAGCAGTACTTC	CAISESLEQYF
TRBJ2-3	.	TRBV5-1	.	TGCGCCAGCACCCGGGGAGGTTCCGACGGCACAGATACGCAGTATTTT	CASTRGGSDGTDTQYF
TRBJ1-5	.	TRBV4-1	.	TGCGCCAGCAGCCAACGCGGGGTGAGCAGTCCCAATCAGCCCCAGCATTTT	CASSQRGVSSPNQPQHF
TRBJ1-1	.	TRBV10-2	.	TGCGCCAGCTCTGCGGGCAGGGTAACGGTAGCTTTCTTT	CASSAGRVTVAFF
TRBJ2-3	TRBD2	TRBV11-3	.	TGTGCCAGCAGCTTAGAGTACGTAGCGGGACCTCCGGATACGCAGTATTTT	CASSLEYVAGPPDTQYF
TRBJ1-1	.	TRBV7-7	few	TGTGCCAGCAGCTTGGATCAGGTCAACACTGAAGCTTTCTTT	CASSLDQVNTEAFF
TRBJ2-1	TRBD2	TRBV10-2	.	TGCGCCGTAGGGGAGACTAGCGGGAGTACGTTCTTC	CAVGETSGSTFF
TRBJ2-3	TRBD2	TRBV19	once	TGTGCCAGTAGGTCTAGCGGGAGGACAATCACAGATACGCAGTATTTT	CASRSSGRTITDTQYF
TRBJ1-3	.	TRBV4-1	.	TGCGCCAGCAGCCAAGATAGCTACTCTGGAAACACCATATATTTT	CASSQDSYSGNTIYF
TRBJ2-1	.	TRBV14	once	TGTGCCAGCAGCCAAACGGGCAACAATGAGCAGTTCTTC	CASSQTGNNEQFF
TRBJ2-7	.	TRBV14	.	TGTGCCAGCAGCCCAGGTAACAGGAACTACGAGCAGTACTTC	CASSPGNRNYEQYF
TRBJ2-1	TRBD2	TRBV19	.	TGTGCCAGTAGTACTCGACTAGCGGGAGGGGTTGAGCAGTTCTTC	CASSTRLAGGVEQFF
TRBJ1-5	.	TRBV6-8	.	TGTGCCAGCAGTTACATGAAGGCCCAGCCCCAGCATTTT	CASSYMKAQPQHF
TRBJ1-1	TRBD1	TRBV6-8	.	TGTGCCACCAAGACAGGGGGCGAGTTCACTGAAGCTTTCTTT	CATKTGGEFTEAFF
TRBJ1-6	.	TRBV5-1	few	TGCGCCAGCCTCCGGGGTTGGCATTTGGGATACTCACCCCTCCACTTT	CASLRGWHLGYSPLHF
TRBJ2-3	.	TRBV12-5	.	TGTGCTAGTGGTGTGAACCGGGACTCTACGCAGTATTTT	CASGVNRDSTQYF
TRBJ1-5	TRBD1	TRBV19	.	TGTGCCAGTTATGATCCAGGGGGCCCCAGCAATCAGCCCCAGCATTTT	CASYDPGGPSNQPQHF
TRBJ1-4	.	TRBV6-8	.	TGTGCCAGCAGAAGTGAAGGGAGGGGCGCGGGGGAAAAACTGTTTTTT	CASRSEGRGAGEKLFF
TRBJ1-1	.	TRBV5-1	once	TGCGCCAGCAGCCCCCGCCCCCCGGGACTGAACACTGAAGCTTTCTTT	CASSPRPPGLNTEAFF
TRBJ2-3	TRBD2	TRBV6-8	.	TGTGCCAGCAGCGGGACTAGCGGGGGGGCCACAGATACGCAGTATTTT	CASSGTSGGATDTQYF
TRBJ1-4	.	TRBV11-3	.	TGTGCCAGCAGCTTAGGATACGCAACTAATGAAAAACTGTTTTTT	CASSLGYATNEKLFF
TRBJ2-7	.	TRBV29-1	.	TGCAGCGTTGAAGATCCGTCCGGGGACTCCTACGAGCAGTACTTC	CSVEDPSGDSYEQYF
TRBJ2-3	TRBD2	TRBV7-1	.	TGTGCCAGCAGCGTGACTAGCGGGGTCTCAACGGGTACGCAGTATTTT	CASSVTSGVSTGTQYF